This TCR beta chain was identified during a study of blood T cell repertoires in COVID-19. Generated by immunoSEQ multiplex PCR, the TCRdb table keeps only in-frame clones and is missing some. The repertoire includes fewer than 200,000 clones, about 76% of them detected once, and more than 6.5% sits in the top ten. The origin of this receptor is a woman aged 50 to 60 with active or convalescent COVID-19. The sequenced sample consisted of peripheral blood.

Written as DNA, the CDR3 is TGTGCCAGCAGCTTAGAGGAGGGAAACTATGGCTACACCTTC. Protein sequence: CASSLEEGNYGYTF. The chain employs TRBV7-9 and TRBJ1-2; D is ambiguous. This CDR3 is built from 14 residues. The V and J ends lost 1 base and 2 bases respectively, with 8 bases between them. From germline, CDR1 is SEHNR and CDR2 FQNEAQ (reference sequence).